The rows below give T cell receptor beta chains drawn from one sample of a study of blood T cell repertoires in COVID-19. Only in-frame clones appear in the TCRdb table, and some are missing; sequencing was by immunoSEQ multiplex PCR. This sample has more than 100,000 clones, with 70% to 85% found just once. Sample: peripheral blood. Receptor source: a woman aged 70-85 years with acute or convalescent COVID-19. CDR3s include the opening cysteine and the closing phenylalanine or tryptophan. The order of the fields is J gene, V gene, clone size, D gene, CDR3 DNA, CDR3 protein. D genes are given only for firm matches. A row's size may be missing; if present it is once, few, many or a size class.

TRBJ2-1 TRBV11-1 . TRBD2 TGTGCCAGCAGCCTAGCGGGGGGTCGCTATGAGCAGTTCTTC CASSLAGGRYEQFF
TRBJ2-5 TRBV7-2 . . TGTGCCAGCAGCTTAGGGACACGGGAGACCCAGTACTTC CASSLGTRETQYF
TRBJ2-6 TRBV6-5 . . TGTGCCAGCAGATTAGGAGGAACAGGGGCCAACGTCCTGACTTTC CASRLGGTGANVLTF
TRBJ2-1 TRBV11-3 . TRBD1 TGTGCCAGCAGCTTAGGCCGGGACAGGGTACCGTTCTTC CASSLGRDRVPFF
TRBJ1-2 TRBV5-5 . . TGTGCCAGCAGCTTAACCTATCCAGGGGATCTTTTTGGCTACACCTTC CASSLTYPGDLFGYTF
TRBJ1-1 TRBV7-2 . . TGTGCCAGCAGCTTAAATCTTGGCGGGTTCACTGAAGCTTTCTTT CASSLNLGGFTEAFF
TRBJ1-5 TRBV2 . . TGTGCCAGCAGTGGGGGTGGGGGCGCTCAGCCCCAGCATTTT CASSGGGGAQPQHF
TRBJ2-3 TRBV6-6 . TRBD2 TGTGCCAGCAGTTACGGGACTATCACAGATACGCAGTATTTT CASSYGTITDTQYF
TRBJ2-1 TRBV27 . TRBD2 TGTGCCAGCAGTGGGGATGGGGCGGGGGGGCCCTTAAAGGGTATTGAGCAGTTCTTC CASSGDGAGGPLKGIEQFF
TRBJ2-7 TRBV27 . TRBD2 TGTGCCAGCAGAGTCAGCGGGGGGGCGTCCTACGAGCAGTACTTC CASRVSGGASYEQYF
TRBJ1-2 TRBV30 . . TGTGCCTGGAGTCACATACAGGGTTCCGACTATGGCTACACCTTC CAWSHIQGSDYGYTF
TRBJ2-7 TRBV2 . . TGTGCCAGCAGTGACAGGGCGATTACCGATTACGAGCAGTACTTC CASSDRAITDYEQYF
TRBJ1-5 TRBV6-5 . . TGTGCCAGCATCCTCCGGGGATGGGATCAGCCCCAGCATTTT CASILRGWDQPQHF
TRBJ2-5 TRBV7-2 once TRBD2 TGTGCCAGCAGCTTAAGGCGGGGGGGCGGGGAGACCCAGTACTTC CASSLRRGGGETQYF
TRBJ1-1 TRBV5-6 . . TGTGCCAGCAGCCCCACAGGGTACGGGGAAGCTTTCTTT CASSPTGYGEAFF
TRBJ1-6 TRBV6-2/TRBV6-3 . TRBD1 TGTGCCAGCAGTTACAAGGGGGCGCCGGATTCACCCCTCCACTTT CASSYKGAPDSPLHF
TRBJ2-7 TRBV5-1 . . TGCGCCAGCAGCTTGGGGGGCGGAATCTCCTACGAGCAGTACTTC CASSLGGGISYEQYF
TRBJ1-2 TRBV7-8 . TRBD1 TGTGCCAGCAGCTCAAGCACAGGGGTAGTTAACTATGGCTACACCTTC CASSSSTGVVNYGYTF
TRBJ1-3 TRBV6-6 . TRBD1 TGTGCCAGCAACTTACAGGGGTCGAGAGGAAACACCATATATTTT CASNLQGSRGNTIYF
TRBJ1-3 TRBV7-2 . TRBD1 TGTGCCAGCAGCGAACAGGGGGCTAGAGGAAACACCATATATTTT CASSEQGARGNTIYF
TRBJ1-4 TRBV6-4 . . TGTGCCAGCAGTATCTCGGGGGGCATAAATGAAAAACTGTTTTTT CASSISGGINEKLFF
TRBJ1-3 TRBV2 . . TGTGCCAGCACTGTGGGGGGGACCCCTGGAAACACCATATATTTT CASTVGGTPGNTIYF
TRBJ2-1 TRBV29-1 . TRBD1 TGCAGCGTTGACGGACAGGGGGGCAATGAGCAGTTCTTC CSVDGQGGNEQFF
TRBJ1-1 TRBV5-4 . . TGTGCCAGCAGCTCCGGACAGTTGAACACTGAAGCTTTCTTT CASSSGQLNTEAFF
TRBJ2-7 TRBV7-2 . TRBD1 TGTGCCAGCAGCTCCCCAACAGGGGGGAATAACGAGCAGTACTTC CASSSPTGGNNEQYF
TRBJ1-1 TRBV7-2 . . TGTGCCAGCAGCTGGTTTAGTCAGAACACTGAAGCTTTCTTT CASSWFSQNTEAFF
TRBJ1-6 TRBV5-5 . TRBD1 TGTGCCAGCAGCTTTCAGGGGGCCTATAATTCACCCCTCCACTTT CASSFQGAYNSPLHF
TRBJ1-6 TRBV3-1/TRBV3-2 few . TGTGCCAGCAGCCAAGCCGGGTTCACCCTCCACTTT CASSQAGFTLHF
TRBJ2-2 TRBV6-5 . . TGTGCCAGCAGCCCCGTAGGGGACACCGGGGAGCTGTTTTTT CASSPVGDTGELFF
TRBJ1-5 TRBV2 . . TGTGCCAGCAGGGCAGACAATCAGCCCCAGCATTTT CASRADNQPQHF
TRBJ1-2 TRBV5-3 . TRBD1 TGTGCCATGCTCACCCTCGGACAGGAGAACTATGGCTACACCTTC CAMLTLGQENYGYTF
TRBJ1-2 TRBV11-3 . . TGTGCCAGCAGCTTAGAAAGTTGGGCGGGGAGGAACTATGGCTACACCTTC CASSLESWAGRNYGYTF
TRBJ2-2 TRBV5-1 . TRBD2 TGCGCCAGCAGCTCGACTAGCGGGGGGGCGCTAGGGGAGCTGTTTTTT CASSSTSGGALGELFF
TRBJ1-2 TRBV5-5 . . TGTGCCAGCAACCAAGGTAGCAGATCCTATGGCTACACCTTC CASNQGSRSYGYTF
TRBJ1-4 TRBV5-5 . . TGTGCCAGCAGTACAGGGCGTGGAGAAAAACTGTTTTTT CASSTGRGEKLFF
TRBJ2-7 TRBV11-3 . . TGTGCCAGCAGCTTCTACCCCGGGGGCGAGCAGTACTTC CASSFYPGGEQYF
TRBJ1-1 TRBV5-6 . . TGTGCCAGCAGCTTATACATGGGCGCGGGAGTGACTGAAGCTTTCTTT CASSLYMGAGVTEAFF
TRBJ2-2 TRBV5-6 . TRBD2 TGTGCCAGCAGCTTGCGGGGGGCCGGGGAGCTGTTTTTT CASSLRGAGELFF
TRBJ1-2 TRBV6-6 few . TGTGCCAGCAGTTACCTGGGCAGGGGAAACTATGGCTACACCTTC CASSYLGRGNYGYTF
TRBJ1-2 TRBV9 . . TGTGCCAGCAGCGGTGGAGGGAGGGTTAACTATGGCTACACCTTC CASSGGGRVNYGYTF
TRBJ2-1 TRBV4-2 . . TGTGCCAGCAGCCAAGATTTAACCTACAATGAGCAGTTCTTC CASSQDLTYNEQFF
TRBJ1-3 TRBV10-3 . . TGTGCCATCAGTGAGGAGGTCCTTAGCTCTGGAAACACCATATATTTT CAISEEVLSSGNTIYF
TRBJ1-2 TRBV2 once TRBD1 TGTGCCAGCAGTGAAGCGACAGGGAGTGCCAACTATGGCTACACCTTC CASSEATGSANYGYTF
TRBJ1-1 TRBV5-6 . TRBD1 TGTGCCAGCGGCCTTTCAGGGGGCACTGAAGCTTTCTTT CASGLSGGTEAFF
TRBJ1-1 TRBV11-3 once . TGTGCCAGCAGCTTCGGACAGTTTGACAAAGCTTTCTTT CASSFGQFDKAFF